Listed below are T cell receptor beta chains from one sample, sequenced in a study of shared clonotypes between healthy human individuals. Only in-frame clones appear in the TCRdb table, and some are missing; sequencing was by immunoSEQ multiplex PCR. The sample holds about 2.1 million clones, about 92% seen once. Specimen: naive CD8+ T cells from PBMCs. These receptors all stem from a man between 18 and 29 years old in good health. Some clones in this sample may be carry-over from other donors' samples. CDR3s leave out the opening cysteine and the closing phenylalanine or tryptophan. A clone size is listed for some rows: how often the clone was seen (once, few, many), or a class if it is expanded.

CDR3aa: ASSLTDGYEQY
v_gene: TRBV7-3
len: 11
j_gene: TRBJ2-7
abundance: -

CDR3aa: ASSLGTGGREQY
v_gene: TRBV5-1
len: 12
j_gene: TRBJ2-7
abundance: -

CDR3aa: ASSEGPGLNSYNEQF
v_gene: TRBV2
len: 15
j_gene: TRBJ2-1
abundance: -

CDR3aa: ASSSGREQF
v_gene: TRBV27
len: 9
j_gene: TRBJ2-1
abundance: -

CDR3aa: ASRIGQSSYNEQF
v_gene: TRBV6-5
len: 13
j_gene: TRBJ2-1
abundance: few

CDR3aa: ASSPRTGTGELF
v_gene: TRBV11-3
len: 12
j_gene: TRBJ2-2
abundance: -

CDR3aa: ASSVGDRETQY
v_gene: TRBV9
len: 11
j_gene: TRBJ2-5
abundance: -

CDR3aa: ASSSARGEKLF
v_gene: TRBV7-6
len: 11
j_gene: TRBJ1-4
abundance: -

CDR3aa: ASSLYRAGNQPQH
v_gene: TRBV27
len: 13
j_gene: TRBJ1-5
abundance: -

CDR3aa: ASSPRLAGLY
v_gene: TRBV27
len: 10
j_gene: TRBJ2-3
abundance: -

CDR3aa: ASSLGAGQGFDEQF
v_gene: TRBV11-2
len: 14
j_gene: TRBJ2-1
abundance: -

CDR3aa: ASRVGGSYEQY
v_gene: TRBV27
len: 11
j_gene: TRBJ2-7
abundance: once

CDR3aa: ASSDEGTAYNEQF
v_gene: TRBV19
len: 13
j_gene: TRBJ2-1
abundance: -

CDR3aa: ASSPGTNIHEQY
v_gene: TRBV14
len: 12
j_gene: TRBJ2-7
abundance: -